These 5 T cell receptor beta chains came from one sample sequenced in a study of early T cells in non-severe SARS-CoV-2 infection. TCRdb called the 5' RACE reads again in MiXCR, with one record for every CDR3 protein. In the table there are 66,000 or so distinct CDR3 sequences, 10% to 13% of which are singletons. The specimen sequenced was whole blood. These receptors were obtained from an adult who was a healthcare worker with PCR-confirmed SARS-CoV-2 infection or an uninfected control (not recorded which).

This clonotype was found many times. The rearrangement links TRBV18 to TRBJ1-6; TRBD1 is a possible D gene (6 bases). The CDR3 runs 13 residues. The ends were cut back, 6 bases at V and 13 bases at J, with 16 bases in the middle. Germline lookup yields CDR1 KGHSH and CDR2 LQKENI. CDR3 amino acids: CASSRQGRDPLHF. The DNA for the CDR3 is TGTGCCAGCTCTCGCCAGGGGCGAGATCCCCTCCACTTT.

This clonotype was recorded at least ten times. The V and J genes are TRBV5-1 and TRBJ2-6; D might be TRBD2 (5 bases). V dropped 2 bases and J dropped 6 bases, with 9 bases sitting between them. CDR3 length equals 14 residues. CDR1 SGHRS and CDR2 YFSETQ come from the germline V gene. This CDR3 reads CASSLSREANVLTF. CDR3 bases: TGCGCCAGCAGCTTAAGCCGGGAGGCCAACGTCCTGACTTTC.

This clonotype showed up just a few times. The V and J genes are TRBV2 and TRBJ2-2; no firm D call. The V gene lost 7 bases and the J gene lost 1 base, with 7 bases spanning the gap. The CDR3 contains 13 residues. Germline V lookup: CDR1 SNHLY, CDR2 FYNNEI. The CDR3 region has the DNA TGTGCCAGCAAGAAGGAGAACACCGGGGAGCTGTTTTTT. Its translation is CASKKENTGELFF.

This clonotype is medium-sized by share. The chain links TRBV6-4 to TRBJ2-3; 9 positions agree with TRBD2. This CDR3 comprises 14 residues. Germline V gene lookup returns CDR1 MRHNA and CDR2 SNTAGT. Trimming cost V 6 bases and J 3 bases; bases outside gene matches: 4. The CDR3 DNA reads TGTGCCAGCAGCTCTAGCGGGGAGACAGATACGCAGTATTTT. Protein: CASSSSGETDTQYF.

V is TRBV21-1 and J is TRBJ1-5; the table's D call of TRBD1 was not tested on the DNA. TRBV21-1 is shown as a pseudogene. The CDR3 has 19 residues. CDR3 coding DNA: TGTGCCAGCAGCAAAGTGGCGTCCCTGGGGATTGTGAGCAATCAGCCCCAGCATTTT. Its translation is CASSKVASLGIVSNQPQHF.